The 26 T cell receptor beta chains below were found in one sample sequenced in a study of shared T cell receptors in the human thymus. Only in-frame clones appear in the TCRdb table, and some are missing; sequencing was by immunoSEQ multiplex PCR. Of approximately 490,000 clones listed, about 80% are singletons. This same sample was also taken into another study, of human thymus T cells.

Sequencing was performed on thymocytes. Receptors originate from a boy under two years old with a congenital heart defect.

The chain has TRBV23-1 and TRBJ1-2; 7 nucleotides line up with TRBD1. TRBV23-1 is an ORF for which the function is uncertain. This CDR3 spans 11 amino acids. The J segment lost 6 bases and the V segment lost 11 bases, leaving 6 bases of the junction unmatched. CDR3 sequence reads: CAPPGTDGYTF. The CDR3, as DNA: TGCGCCCCCCCCGGGACAGATGGCTACACCTTC.

V is TRBV19 and J is TRBJ1-5, with 9 positions matching TRBD1. In germline, CDR1 is LNHDA, CDR2 SQIVND (reference sequence). The CDR3 extends over 16 amino acids. Unmatched junction bases numbered 12, after V lost 3 bases and J lost 9 bases. CDR3 amino acids: CASSMWDDRGLGPQHF. The CDR3 region has the DNA TGTGCCAGTAGTATGTGGGACGACAGGGGGTTAGGGCCCCAGCATTTT.

This clone showed up just once. The V call is TRBV27, the J call TRBJ1-5, with D possibly being TRBD1 (5 bases). V lost 6 bases, J lost 0 bases, and 21 bases lay in between. Germline CDR1 is MNHEY and CDR2 is SMNVEV (reference sequence). The CDR3 covers 18 residues. The CDR3 loop reads CASSTNGGAGHSNQPQHF. Here the CDR3 DNA reads TGTGCCAGCAGCACCAACGGCGGGGCAGGGCATAGCAATCAGCCCCAGCATTTT.

This chain joins TRBV9 and TRBJ2-1; 7 nucleotides line up with TRBD2. V dropped 0 bases and J dropped 7; count of bases not matched to a gene: 4. Germline V gene lookup returns CDR1 SGDLS and CDR2 YYNGEE. CDR3 size: 14 residues. The chain's CDR3 is CASSVDGGGNEQFF. The CDR3 nucleotides are TGTGCCAGCAGCGTAGACGGGGGAGGGAATGAGCAGTTCTTC.

The rearrangement uses TRBV7-6 and TRBJ2-7, with TRBD2 as a possible D gene (6 bases). Trimming took off 4 bases at V and 5 bases at J, with 18 bases between the two ends. The germline V gene encodes CDR1 SGHVS and CDR2 FNYEAQ. This CDR3 spans 15 amino acids. The CDR3 here is CASSSPGVRDHEQYF. The DNA for the CDR3 is TGTGCCAGCAGCTCCCCGGGGGTGAGGGACCACGAGCAGTACTTC.

V and J are TRBV6-5 and TRBJ1-1, with 10 bases lining up with TRBD1. The CDR3 consists of 15 residues. Germline CDR1 reads MNHEY; CDR2 reads SVGAGI. The trim removed 6 bases at V and 5 bases at J, leaving 9 bases unmatched. The CDR3 DNA is TGTGCCAGCAGGCAAGACAGGGGGCGAGGTACTGAAGCTTTCTTT. Protein sequence: CASRQDRGRGTEAFF.

This chain uses TRBV28 with TRBJ2-6; tentatively, D is TRBD1 (5 bases). Trimming removed 6 bases from V and 7 bases from J, with 13 bases in between. The length of the CDR3 is 14 residues. CDR1 and CDR2 from the germline V gene are MDHEN and SYDVKM. The DNA for the CDR3 is TGTGCCAGCAGGAGCCAGGGAAGAGCCAACGTCCTGACTTTC. Protein product: CASRSQGRANVLTF.

The genes are TRBV7-9 and TRBJ1-1; D may be TRBD1 (5 bases). Deletions cut 4 bases from V and 4 bases from J, with 16 bases between. CDR3 length equals 15 residues. Germline CDR1 is SEHNR and CDR2 is FQNEAQ (reference sequence). CDR3 bases: TGTGCCAGCAGCTCAAGTCGACCGCAGGGCACTGAAGCTTTCTTT. This codes for CASSSSRPQGTEAFF. Together with reference TRBV7-9 and TRBJ1-1, the CDR3 gives the full variable domain: DTGVSQNPRHKITKRGQNVTFRCDPISEHNRLYWYRQTLGQGPEFLTYFQNEAQLEKSRLLSDRFSAERPKGSFSTLEIQRTEQGDSAMYLCASSSSRPQGTEAFFGQGTRLTVV.

This chain links TRBV25-1 with TRBJ2-1; 8 positions match TRBD2. Germline V CDR1 and CDR2: MGHDK, SYGVNS. Trimming removed 0 bases from V and 2 bases from J; junction bases left unmatched: 6. The CDR3 runs 17 residues. The CDR3 here is CASSEYPREGPYNEQFF. The CDR3, as DNA: TGTGCCAGCAGTGAATATCCCCGGGAGGGCCCCTACAATGAGCAGTTCTTC.

Points on this clone: At one end the junction does not follow the germline gene, possibly because of a read error. The CDR3 loop is CASSSYAATETQYF. The CDR3 nucleotides read TGTGCTAGCAGCTCATATGCGGCCACGGAGACCCAGTACTTC. This chain joins TRBV7-7 and TRBJ2-5, with D unresolved. Per the germline V gene, CDR1 is SSHAT and CDR2 is FNYEAQ (reference sequence). CDR3 length: 14 amino acids.

The chain combines TRBV5-4 with TRBJ2-6; TRBD2 matches at 8 bases. The CDR3 sequence is 17 residues long. CDR1 SGHNT and CDR2 YYREEE come from the germline V gene (reference sequence). The ends lost 6 bases at V and 0 bases at J; junction bases unmatched: 8. DNA of the CDR3: TGTGCCAGCACTAGGCTAGCGGGCGTCTCTGGGGCCAACGTCCTGACTTTC. It yields the protein CASTRLAGVSGANVLTF.

The rearrangement joins TRBV12-5 to TRBJ1-1, with D possibly being TRBD1 (5 bases). The CDR3 is made up of 13 amino acids. V was trimmed by 6 bases and J by 7 bases, leaving 15 bases between them. Germline V lookup: CDR1 LGHNT, CDR2 FRNRAP. The CDR3 DNA is TGTGCTAGTGGAATAAGGGGATTCGGTGAAGCTTTCTTT. This translates into CASGIRGFGEAFF.

The CDR3: CASSQDLAGGAIGELFF. Written as DNA, the CDR3 is TGCGCCAGCAGCCAAGATCTGGCAGGGGGCGCGATCGGGGAGCTGTTTTTT. The chain recombines TRBV4-3 with TRBJ2-2; 8 nucleotides line up with TRBD1. From germline, CDR1 is LGHNA and CDR2 YSLEER. This CDR3 comprises 17 residues. After removal of 0 bases from V and 7 bases from J, the junction contained 10 bases not matched to a gene.

This clone has a single count. V gene TRBV5-4 combines with J gene TRBJ2-7; a weak D match, TRBD2 (5 bases). Germline CDR1 and CDR2: SGHNT and YYREEE (reference sequence). Trimming took 3 bases from V and 7 from J, leaving 11 bases between them. This CDR3 region has 12 residues. The CDR3 region has the DNA TGTGCCAGCAGCTACCCGGGCGGGGAGCAGTACTTC. It encodes CASSYPGGEQYF.

The rearrangement links TRBV30 to TRBJ2-1, with a possible D match to TRBD2 (6 bases). The CDR3 loop spans 17 amino acids. Germline V gene data show CDR1 as GTSNPN and CDR2 as SVGIG (reference sequence). Between the trimmed V and J ends, which lost 4 bases and 0 bases, there was a span of 19 bases. CDR3 bases: TGTGCCTGGATTGGCCGGGAGTCCACCAGCTCCTACAATGAGCAGTTCTTC. This encodes CAWIGRESTSSYNEQFF.

V gene TRBV5-4 combines with J gene TRBJ2-5, with 8 bases lining up with TRBD2. The J call is doubtful: the DNA matches TRBJ2-7 better. Germline CDR1 SGHNT, CDR2 YYREEE (reference sequence). This CDR3 has 16 amino acids. Here the CDR3 reads CASSLDPGLVPYEQYF. CDR3 nucleotides: TGTGCCAGCAGCTTGGACCCGGGACTAGTCCCCTACGAGCAGTACTTC.

Here the CDR3 reads CASSSKWDRGLYEQYF. The CDR3 DNA reads as TGTGCCAGCAGCTCCAAATGGGACAGGGGCCTCTACGAGCAGTACTTC. J is TRBJ2-5 and V is TRBV5-6; 10 nucleotides line up with TRBD1. The DNA end lines up better with TRBJ2-7; the J call may be wrong. CDR3 length: 16 residues. Germline V lookup: CDR1 SGHDT, CDR2 YYEEEE.

The rearrangement links TRBV4-2 to TRBJ2-2; 12 bases map to TRBD2. The germline gives CDR1 LGHNA, CDR2 YNFKEQ. This CDR3 spans 16 amino acids. The V segment lost 4 bases and the J segment 5 bases; nucleotides outside the gene matches: 5. In nucleotides, the CDR3 is TGTGCCAGCAGCCGCCGGACTAGCGGGAAAACCGGGGAGCTGTTTTTT. Residues: CASSRRTSGKTGELFF.

Here the CDR3 DNA reads TGCGCCAGCAGTGAGGAGGGAGAGCCCTCCTACGAGCAGTACTTC. Translating it yields CASSEEGEPSYEQYF. The V and J genes are TRBV10-1 and TRBJ2-7; possibly TRBD2 for D (5 bases). Germline-derived CDR1 and CDR2 are WNHNN and SYGVQD (reference sequence). This CDR3 has 15 amino acids. The V end lost 2 bases, the J end lost 0 bases, and 11 bases lay between the germline ends.

V gene TRBV19 combines with J gene TRBJ2-1, with a tentative D call TRBD2 (7 bases). CDR3 length: 16 residues. V was pared by 10 bases and J by 5 bases, with 24 bases between. The germline V gene has CDR1 LNHDA and CDR2 SQIVND (reference sequence). DNA of the CDR3: TGTGCCACCAGTCCGGAGGGAGGGGGGGACCACAATGAGCAGTTCTTC. It translates to CATSPEGGGDHNEQFF.

This clone was observed a handful of times. The J gene is TRBJ2-7, the V gene TRBV7-8, with D possibly TRBD2 on 5 matching bases. Germline V lookup: CDR1 SGHVS, CDR2 FQNEAQ. V was shortened by 2 bases and J by 0 bases, with 14 bases between the two germline ends. This CDR3 comprises 16 residues. DNA for the CDR3: TGTGCCAGCAGCTTAAGTTCCGGGATTGACTCCTACGAGCAGTACTTC. It specifies CASSLSSGIDSYEQYF.

This clone was seen more than once but under ten times. The V gene is TRBV4-2, the J gene TRBJ2-1; 8 bases match TRBD1. This CDR3 has 15 amino acids. Germline loops: CDR1 LGHNA, CDR2 YNFKEQ. The trim removed 2 bases at V and 7 bases at J, leaving 7 bases unmatched. The CDR3 DNA reads as TGTGCCAGCAGCCAAAGGCAGGGGGCTGGGAATGAGCAGTTCTTC. It specifies CASSQRQGAGNEQFF.

The V and J genes are TRBV7-8 and TRBJ2-7; tentative D call: TRBD2 (6 bases). Germline CDR1 SGHVS, CDR2 FQNEAQ. The CDR3 spans 15 residues. Trimming removed 0 bases from V and 3 bases from J, with 12 bases in between. Here the CDR3 DNA reads TGTGCCAGCAGCTTAGCGCTCCGGGAGTGCTACGAGCAGTACTTC. Translating it yields CASSLALRECYEQYF.

The chain employs TRBV5-1 and TRBJ2-7; D might be TRBD1 (5 bases). Looked up from germline, CDR1 is SGHRS and CDR2 is YFSETQ. This CDR3 is 15 amino acids long. The V end was cut by 3 bases, the J end by 7 bases, with 20 bases between. The CDR3 loop is CASSSARAGPREQYF. The CDR3, as DNA: TGCGCCAGCAGCTCCGCCAGGGCAGGGCCGAGGGAGCAGTACTTC.

The genes are TRBV27 and TRBJ2-1, with 11 bases matching TRBD2. CDR3 length: 21 amino acids. Germline CDR1 and CDR2: MNHEY and SMNVEV (reference sequence). V trimming: 0 bases; J trimming: 0 bases; junction bases outside the gene matches: 13. In DNA form, the CDR3 reads TGTGCCAGCAGTTTATCGACTCGGCGCTCTAGCGGGGGGAGCTCCTACAATGAGCAGTTCTTC. Translation: CASSLSTRRSSGGSSYNEQFF.

This rearrangement joins TRBV4-3 to TRBJ2-7, with TRBD2 identical over 7 bases. The trim removed 0 bases at V and 2 bases at J, leaving 10 bases unmatched. Germline values: CDR1 LGHNA, CDR2 YSLEER. CDR3 length equals 17 residues. CDR3 bases: TGCGCCAGCAGCCAAGACGCTCCGAGCGGGAAACCCTACGAGCAGTACTTC. Translating gives CASSQDAPSGKPYEQYF.